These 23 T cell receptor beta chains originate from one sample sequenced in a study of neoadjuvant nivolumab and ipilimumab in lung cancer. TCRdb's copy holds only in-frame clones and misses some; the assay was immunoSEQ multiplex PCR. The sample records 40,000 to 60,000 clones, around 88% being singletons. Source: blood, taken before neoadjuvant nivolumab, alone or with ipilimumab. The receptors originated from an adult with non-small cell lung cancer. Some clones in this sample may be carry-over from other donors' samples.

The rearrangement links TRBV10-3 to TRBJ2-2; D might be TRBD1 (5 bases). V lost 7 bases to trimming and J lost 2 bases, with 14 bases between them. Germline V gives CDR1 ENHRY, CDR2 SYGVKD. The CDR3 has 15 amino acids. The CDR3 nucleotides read TGTGCCATCAAAGGTGGACACTCAAACACCGGGGAGCTGTTTTTT. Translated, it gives CAIKGGHSNTGELFF.

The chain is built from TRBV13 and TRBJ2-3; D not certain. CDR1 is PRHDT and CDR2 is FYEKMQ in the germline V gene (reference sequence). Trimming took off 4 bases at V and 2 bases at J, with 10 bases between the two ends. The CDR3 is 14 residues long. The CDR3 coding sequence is TGTGCCAGCAGCTCCCCCCCGAACACAGATACGCAGTATTTT. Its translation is CASSSPPNTDTQYF.

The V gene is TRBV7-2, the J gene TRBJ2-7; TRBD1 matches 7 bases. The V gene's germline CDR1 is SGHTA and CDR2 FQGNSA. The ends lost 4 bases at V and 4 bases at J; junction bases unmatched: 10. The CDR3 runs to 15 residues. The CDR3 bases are TGTGCCAGCAGCTCACACCGTGACAGGGTTTACGAGCAGTACTTC. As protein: CASSSHRDRVYEQYF.

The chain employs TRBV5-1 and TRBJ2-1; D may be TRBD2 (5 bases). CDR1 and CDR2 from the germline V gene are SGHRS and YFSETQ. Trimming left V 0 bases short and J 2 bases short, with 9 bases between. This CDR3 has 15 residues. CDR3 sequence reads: CASSLVGETYNEQFF. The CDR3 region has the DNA TGCGCCAGCAGCTTGGTGGGAGAGACCTACAATGAGCAGTTCTTC.

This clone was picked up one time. The CDR3 sequence: CASSLVVSRSHEQFF. The CDR3 DNA reads as TGTGCCAGCAGCTTAGTGGTCTCCCGATCCCATGAGCAGTTCTTC. This chain uses TRBV7-2 with TRBJ2-1; D ambiguous. V was trimmed by 1 base and J by 8 bases, leaving 15 bases between them. CDR3 length: 15 amino acids. CDR1 SGHTA and CDR2 FQGNSA come from the germline V gene.

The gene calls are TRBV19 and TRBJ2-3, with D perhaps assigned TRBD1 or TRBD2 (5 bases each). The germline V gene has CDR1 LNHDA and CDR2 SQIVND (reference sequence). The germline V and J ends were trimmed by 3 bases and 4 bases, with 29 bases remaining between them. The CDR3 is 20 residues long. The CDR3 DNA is TGTGCCAGTAGTATGTACGCCCCGATAGGGACGGTTTTGGGGGCAGATACGCAGTATTTT. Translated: CASSMYAPIGTVLGADTQYF.

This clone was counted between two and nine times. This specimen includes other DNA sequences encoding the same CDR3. CDR3: CSVEVRDNEQFF. CDR3 DNA: TGCAGCGTTGAGGTCAGAGACAATGAGCAGTTCTTC. The chain has TRBV29-1 and TRBJ2-1; D ambiguous. The germline CDR1 and CDR2 sequences are SQVTM and ANQGSEA. The V end was cut by 3 bases, the J end by 5 bases, with 8 bases between. The CDR3 sequence is 12 residues long.

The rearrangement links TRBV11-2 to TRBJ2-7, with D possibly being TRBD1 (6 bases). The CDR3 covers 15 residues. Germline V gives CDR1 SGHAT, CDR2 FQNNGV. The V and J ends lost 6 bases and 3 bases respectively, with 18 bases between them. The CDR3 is CASSLGTRGRYEQYF. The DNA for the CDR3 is TGTGCCAGCAGTCTAGGGACAAGGGGCCGCTACGAGCAGTACTTC.

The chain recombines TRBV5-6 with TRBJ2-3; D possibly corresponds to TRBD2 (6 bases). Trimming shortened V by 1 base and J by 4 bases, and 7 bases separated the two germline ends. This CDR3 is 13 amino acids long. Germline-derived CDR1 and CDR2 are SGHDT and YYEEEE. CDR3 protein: CASSLLAADTQYF. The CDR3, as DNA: TGTGCCAGCAGCTTGTTAGCGGCAGATACGCAGTATTTT.

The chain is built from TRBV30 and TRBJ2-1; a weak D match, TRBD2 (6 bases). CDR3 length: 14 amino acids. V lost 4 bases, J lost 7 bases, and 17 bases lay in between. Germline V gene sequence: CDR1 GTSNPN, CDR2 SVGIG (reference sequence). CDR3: CAWIRDSSLNEQFF. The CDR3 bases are TGTGCCTGGATCCGGGACTCGTCGCTAAATGAGCAGTTCTTC.

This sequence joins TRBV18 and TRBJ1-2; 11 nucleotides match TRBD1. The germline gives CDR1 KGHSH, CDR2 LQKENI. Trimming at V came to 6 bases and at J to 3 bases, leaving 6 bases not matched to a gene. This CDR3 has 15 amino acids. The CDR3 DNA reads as TGTGCCAGCTCTCCCAGGACAGGGGGCGACTATGGCTACACCTTC. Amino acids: CASSPRTGGDYGYTF.

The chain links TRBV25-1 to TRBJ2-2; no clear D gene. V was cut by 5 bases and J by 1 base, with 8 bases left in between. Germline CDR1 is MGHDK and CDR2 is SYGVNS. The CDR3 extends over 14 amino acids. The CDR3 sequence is CASSSRQNTGELFF. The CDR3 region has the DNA TGTGCCAGCAGTTCGCGACAGAACACCGGGGAGCTGTTTTTT.

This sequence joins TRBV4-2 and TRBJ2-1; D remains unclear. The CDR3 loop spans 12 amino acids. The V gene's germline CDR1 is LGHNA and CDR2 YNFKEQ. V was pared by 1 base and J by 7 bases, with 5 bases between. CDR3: CASSQGVNEQFF. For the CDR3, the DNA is TGTGCCAGCAGCCAAGGGGTTAATGAGCAGTTCTTC.

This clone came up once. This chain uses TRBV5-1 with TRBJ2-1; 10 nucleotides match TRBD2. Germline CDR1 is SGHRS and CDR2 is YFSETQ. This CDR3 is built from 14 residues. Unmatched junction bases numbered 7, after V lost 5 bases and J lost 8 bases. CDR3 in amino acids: CASRLAGGVDEQFF. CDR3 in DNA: TGCGCCAGCAGATTAGCGGGAGGAGTTGATGAGCAGTTCTTC.

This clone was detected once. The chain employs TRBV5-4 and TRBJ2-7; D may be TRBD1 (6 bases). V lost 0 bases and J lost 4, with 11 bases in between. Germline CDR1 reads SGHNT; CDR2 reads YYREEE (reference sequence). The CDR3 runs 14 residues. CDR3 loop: CASSLAGANYEQYF. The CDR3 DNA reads TGTGCCAGCAGCTTGGCAGGGGCGAATTACGAGCAGTACTTC. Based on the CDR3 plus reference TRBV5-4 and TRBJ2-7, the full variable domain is ETGVTQSPTHLIKTRGQQVTLRCSSQSGHNTVSWYQQALGQGPQFIFQYYREEENGRGNFPPRFSGLQFPNYSSELNVNALELDDSALYLCASSLAGANYEQYFGPGTRLTVT.

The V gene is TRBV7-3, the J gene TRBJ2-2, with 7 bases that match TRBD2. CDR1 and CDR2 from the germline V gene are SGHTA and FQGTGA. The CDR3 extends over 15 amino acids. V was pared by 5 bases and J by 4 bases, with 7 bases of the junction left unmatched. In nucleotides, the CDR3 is TGTGCCAGCAGCCAAAGCGGGGCCCGCACCGGGGAGCTGTTTTTT. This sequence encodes CASSQSGARTGELFF.

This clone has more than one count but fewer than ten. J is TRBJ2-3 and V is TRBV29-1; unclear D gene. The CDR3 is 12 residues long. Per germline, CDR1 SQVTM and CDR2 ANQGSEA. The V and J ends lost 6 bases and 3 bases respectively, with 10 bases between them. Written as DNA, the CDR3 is TGCAGCGTGGAAATTGGGACAGATACGCAGTATTTT. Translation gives CSVEIGTDTQYF.

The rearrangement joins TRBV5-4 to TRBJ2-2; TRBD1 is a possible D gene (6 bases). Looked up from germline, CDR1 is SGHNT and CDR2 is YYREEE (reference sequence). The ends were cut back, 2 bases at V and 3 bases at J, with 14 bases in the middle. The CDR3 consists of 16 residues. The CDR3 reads CASSLPRGGYTGELFF. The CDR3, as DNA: TGTGCCAGCAGCTTACCCAGGGGCGGGTACACCGGGGAGCTGTTTTTT.

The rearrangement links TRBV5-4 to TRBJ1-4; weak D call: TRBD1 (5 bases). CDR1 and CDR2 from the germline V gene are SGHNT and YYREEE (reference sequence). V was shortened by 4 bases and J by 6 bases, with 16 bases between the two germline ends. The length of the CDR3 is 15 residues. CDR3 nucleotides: TGTGCCAGCAGCCCCGCGGGGGGGACGGATGAAAAACTGTTTTTT. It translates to CASSPAGGTDEKLFF.

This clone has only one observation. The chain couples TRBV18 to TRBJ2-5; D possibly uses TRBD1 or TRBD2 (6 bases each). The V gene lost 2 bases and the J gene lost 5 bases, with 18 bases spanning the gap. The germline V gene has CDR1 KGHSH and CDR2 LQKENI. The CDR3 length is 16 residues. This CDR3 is CASSPGGGRGGETQYF. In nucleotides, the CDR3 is TGTGCCAGCTCACCAGGAGGCGGCAGGGGAGGCGAGACCCAGTACTTC.

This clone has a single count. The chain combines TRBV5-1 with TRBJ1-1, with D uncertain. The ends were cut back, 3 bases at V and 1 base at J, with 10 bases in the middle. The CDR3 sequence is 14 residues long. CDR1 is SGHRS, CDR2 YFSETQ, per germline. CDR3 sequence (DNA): TGCGCCAGCAGCTCGGTCGTAGGGAACACTGAAGCTTTCTTT. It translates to CASSSVVGNTEAFF. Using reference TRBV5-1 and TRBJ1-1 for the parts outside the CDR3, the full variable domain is KAGVTQTPRYLIKTRGQQVTLSCSPISGHRSVSWYQQTPGQGLQFLFEYFSETQRNKGNFPGRFSGRQFSNSRSEMNVSTLELGDSALYLCASSSVVGNTEAFFGQGTRLTVV.

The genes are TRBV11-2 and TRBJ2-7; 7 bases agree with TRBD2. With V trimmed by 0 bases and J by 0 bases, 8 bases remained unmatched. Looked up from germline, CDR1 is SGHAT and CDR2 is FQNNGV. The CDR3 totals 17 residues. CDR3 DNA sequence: TGTGCCAGCAGCTTAGATTTCGCTAGCGGACTCTCCTACGAGCAGTACTTC. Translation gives CASSLDFASGLSYEQYF.

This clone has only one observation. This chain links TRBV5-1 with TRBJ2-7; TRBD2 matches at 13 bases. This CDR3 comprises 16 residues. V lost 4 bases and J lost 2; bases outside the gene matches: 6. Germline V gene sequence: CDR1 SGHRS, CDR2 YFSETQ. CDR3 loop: CASSPTLAGGTYEQYF. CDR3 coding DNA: TGCGCCAGCAGCCCGACACTAGCGGGAGGGACCTACGAGCAGTACTTC.